This TCR beta chain was captured in a study of blood T cells in healthy people across ages (dated by TCRdb to 2013 to 2016). For context, the study as a whole: Template switching captured roughly one uniquely barcoded TCR beta cDNA molecule per two T cells in model experiments. To avoid experimental bias, donors of different ages were randomly spread across the sequencing lanes. The study analyzed two additional independent replicas of 1 million unique cDNA reads from the same blood draw for two donors, one aged 18 to 30 and one aged 80 or older. Using deep sequencing normalized with unique cDNA molecular identifiers, the study measured how TCR beta repertoire diversity changes with age. The donors were split into four age groups: young (average about 15 years), middle-aged (over 35), aged (approximately 60) and long-lived (roughly 80).

Its CDR3 holds 14 amino acids, cysteine through phenylalanine. Only the CDR3 DNA is retained, 42 bases long and in frame from the first base. CDR1 and CDR2 are read off the germline V gene as MGHRA and YSYEKL. To prepare the library, 5' RACE was applied. The sample was run on an Illumina HiSeq 2500. A second PCR of roughly 6 to 11 cycles was performed with a sample-barcoded 5' primer and a J-beta primer mix. A template-switch 5' adaptor carrying 12 random nucleotides introduced a unique molecular identifier onto each TCR beta cDNA molecule. At least 3 million CDR3-containing paired-end reads were obtained from each sample. First-strand cDNA synthesis was performed from all RNA using the Mint cDNA synthesis kit, with priming by a TRBC-specific oligonucleotide. Following uracil-DNA glycosylase treatment, all cDNA underwent a first 18-cycle PCR with the universal primers M1SS and BC2_uni_R. The study's own analysis went as follows. Each sample was normalized by randomly selecting 1 million high-quality reads, each carrying a distinct molecular identifier. Reads sharing molecular identifiers were discarded rather than binned into consensus sequences. MiTCR, run with a Q25 quality threshold and the strictest error-elimination algorithm, handled CDR3 identification, clonotype clustering and error correction. A nonparametric unseen species model using Euler transformation provided a lower-bound estimate of total TCR beta diversity. TCRdb itself trimmed the public reads at Q25 with fastp, ran MiXCR and retained productive beta chains. Here each entry gathers all rows of one CDR3 protein and keeps the most common genes and DNA. The V and J calls were determined by TCRdb, not by the authors. The sample table records hundreds of thousands of distinct CDR3 sequences; roughly 47% of these occur just once. Around 20% of the sample belongs to the ten largest clones.

Findings and caveats that apply to the study as a whole: Estimates of total diversity based on one million sequenced T cells were considered lower bounds and underestimates. There was a strong correlation between observed TCR beta diversity and the percentage of naive T cells measured by flow cytometry. Bulk unsorted PBMC profiling prevented conclusive comparison of naive and antigen-experienced compartments. As age increased, observed TCR beta diversity per million T cells dropped in a roughly linear way, and a significant reduction was already evident by age about 40. The CMV infection status of donors was not known, potentially confounding age-related changes in expanded clonotypes. Compared with the aged group, the long-lived group had more naive CD4+ T cells, fewer expanded clones and increased TCR diversity, suggesting age selection.

With respect to this clonotype: Its antigen remains undetermined. The junction departs from germline at one end; a sequencing error may be responsible.

Donors were 39 systemically healthy Caucasian individuals from Russia aged roughly 6 to 95 years. About 10 milliliters of peripheral blood were drawn from each donor into EDTA-treated Vacutainer tubes. PBMCs were isolated by Ficoll-Paque density-gradient centrifugation, with at least 6 million obtained per sample. Total RNA, at least 6 micrograms per sample, was extracted from PBMCs with Trizol reagent. The percentages of naive CD45RAhigh/CD27high T cells were determined by flow cytometry on a PBMC aliquot from every donor. Sample: blood. Here the chain combines TRBV4-1 and TRBJ2-5; the D segment could be TRBD2, given 7 matching bases. The TCR was taken from a woman aged 60-75 years in good health. The CDR3 region has the sequence CASNQDRGGQTQYF. The nucleotide sequence reads TGCGCCAGCAACCAAGATAGGGGGGGCCAGACCCAGTACTTC.